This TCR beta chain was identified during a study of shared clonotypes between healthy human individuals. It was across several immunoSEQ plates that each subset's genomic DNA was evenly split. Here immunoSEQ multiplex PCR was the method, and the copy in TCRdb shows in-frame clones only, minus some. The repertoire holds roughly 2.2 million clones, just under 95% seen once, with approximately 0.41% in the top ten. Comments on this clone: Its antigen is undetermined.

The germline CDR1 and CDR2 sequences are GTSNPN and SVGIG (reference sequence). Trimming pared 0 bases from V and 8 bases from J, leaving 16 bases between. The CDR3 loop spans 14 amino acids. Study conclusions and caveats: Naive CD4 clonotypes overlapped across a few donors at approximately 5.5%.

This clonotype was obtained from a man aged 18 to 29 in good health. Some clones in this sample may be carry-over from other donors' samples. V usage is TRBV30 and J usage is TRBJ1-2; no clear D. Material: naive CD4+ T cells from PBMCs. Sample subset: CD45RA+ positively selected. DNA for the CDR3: TGTGCCTGGAGTGTACGCGGGTCCGTCGGGGGCTACACCTTC. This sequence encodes CAWSVRGSVGGYTF.